What follows are 30 T cell receptor beta chains derived from one specimen sequenced in a study of CD8+ T cells in alopecia areata. It was cDNA, reverse transcribed from extracted RNA, that served as the sequencing template. The repertoire was sequenced with immunoSEQ multiplex PCR; TCRdb's copy has only in-frame clones and lacks some. The profile shows 98,000 or so clones, approximately 61% of them singletons. Sequenced material: NKG2D-low CD8+ T cells sorted from blood. The receptors originated from a human donor with alopecia areata.

This clone was recorded only once. The rearrangement links TRBV28 to TRBJ1-2; tentative D call: TRBD1 (6 bases). This CDR3 contains 13 residues. From germline, CDR1 is MDHEN and CDR2 SYDVKM. Trimming left V 2 bases short and J 2 bases short, with 6 bases between. The CDR3 loop reads CASSLRGNYGYTF. The DNA for the CDR3 is TGTGCCAGCAGTTTAAGGGGGAACTATGGCTACACCTTC.

The table lists this clone with a few counts. Other DNA variants within this sample encode the same CDR3. The V and J genes are TRBV29-1 and TRBJ2-1, with TRBD2 identical over 7 bases. The J segment lost 8 bases and the V segment lost 7 bases, leaving 5 bases of the junction unmatched. Germline CDR1 and CDR2: SQVTM and ANQGSEA. The CDR3 covers 11 residues. CDR3 nucleotide sequence: TGCAGCGCCCTGACTAGCCATGAGCAGTTCTTC. This encodes CSALTSHEQFF.

The chain carries TRBV5-1 and TRBJ2-1; TRBD2 agrees at 10 bases. Germline V gives CDR1 SGHRS, CDR2 YFSETQ. CDR3 size: 15 residues. Trimming cost V 0 bases and J 7 bases; bases outside gene matches: 4. CDR3 region: CASSLEGLARNEQFF. DNA of the CDR3: TGCGCCAGCAGCTTGGAGGGACTAGCGAGGAATGAGCAGTTCTTC.

The V and J genes are TRBV5-1 and TRBJ2-7; possibly TRBD1 for D (6 bases). Trimming removed 4 bases at V and 5 bases at J, with 16 bases between. The length of the CDR3 is 14 residues. Germline V gives CDR1 SGHRS, CDR2 YFSETQ. The CDR3 reads CASSMAAGVDEQYF. CDR3 DNA: TGCGCCAGCAGCATGGCCGCAGGGGTGGACGAGCAGTACTTC.

This clone was seen a few times. The V call is TRBV27, the J call TRBJ2-1, with D possibly called TRBD1 or TRBD2 (5 bases each). The CDR3 has 14 residues. V lost 5 bases and J 6 bases, leaving 14 bases between the germline ends. Per germline, CDR1 MNHEY and CDR2 SMNVEV (reference sequence). Here the CDR3 reads CASSRDPWGNEQFF. CDR3 DNA sequence: TGTGCCAGCAGTCGGGACCCCTGGGGCAATGAGCAGTTCTTC.

The chain recombines TRBV5-1 with TRBJ2-1; perhaps TRBD1 as D (5 bases). CDR1 and CDR2 (germline): SGHRS, YFSETQ. The CDR3 covers 14 residues. The germline V and J ends were trimmed by 4 bases and 6 bases, with 14 bases remaining between them. CDR3 loop: CASSNTRAANEQFF. CDR3 nucleotide sequence: TGCGCCAGCAGCAACACCAGGGCCGCCAATGAGCAGTTCTTC.

This chain joins TRBV16 and TRBJ2-7; the D gene is possibly TRBD2 (6 bases). This CDR3 is 15 amino acids long. From germline, CDR1 is KGHSY and CDR2 FQNENV. Trimming cost V 0 bases and J 6 bases, with 15 bases left between them. This CDR3 reads CASSQSRSAGPEQYF. The CDR3 DNA sequence: TGTGCCAGCAGCCAATCTCGCTCCGCGGGGCCCGAGCAGTACTTC.

The rearrangement links TRBV4-2 to TRBJ2-5, with 9 positions matching TRBD2. The CDR3 covers 16 residues. The ends lost 1 base at V and 2 bases at J; junction bases unmatched: 5. Germline loops: CDR1 LGHNA, CDR2 YNFKEQ. CDR3 nucleotides: TGTGCCAGCAGCCAAGGTCCTAGCGGGACACAAGAGACCCAGTACTTC. It is translated as CASSQGPSGTQETQYF.

The CDR3 coding sequence is TGTGCCAGCAGTTTGGATCGTGGGCTGAACACTGAAGCTTTCTTT. This encodes CASSLDRGLNTEAFF. The rearrangement joins TRBV28 to TRBJ1-1; no clear D gene. This CDR3 has 15 residues. V was pared by 3 bases and J by 0 bases, with 11 bases between. The germline CDR1 and CDR2 sequences are MDHEN and SYDVKM.

This clone was detected only a few times. J is TRBJ2-2 and V is TRBV30; 9 positions agree with TRBD2. The CDR3 runs 14 residues. V lost 5 bases and J lost 6; bases outside the gene matches: 7. From germline, CDR1 is GTSNPN and CDR2 SVGIG (reference sequence). The CDR3 reads CAWGWGLAAGELFF. The CDR3 nucleotides read TGTGCCTGGGGATGGGGACTAGCTGCCGGGGAGCTGTTTTTT.

This chain uses TRBV13 with TRBJ1-5, with D uncertain. In germline, CDR1 is PRHDT, CDR2 FYEKMQ (reference sequence). CDR3 length: 12 amino acids. The ends were cut back, 0 bases at V and 9 bases at J, with 6 bases in the middle. CDR3 sequence (DNA): TGTGCCAGCAGCTTAGGACCCCGGCCCCAGCATTTT. Its protein product is CASSLGPRPQHF.

For this clone: A junction boundary mismatches the germline segment, possibly from a read error. This sequence joins TRBV7-8 and TRBJ2-3; TRBD2 aligns across 15 bases. This CDR3 region has 17 residues. Germline V CDR1 and CDR2: SGHVS, FQNEAQ. CDR3 in DNA: TGTGCCAGCAGTTTAGGGGGACTAGCGGGAGGCCCGGATACGCAGTATTTT. Its protein product is CASSLGGLAGGPDTQYF.

Comment on this clone: This probably arose from a read error, given a far larger clone one base away. Other DNA sequences in the same sample also yield this CDR3. The chain is built from TRBV28 and TRBJ2-1; TRBD2 matches 10 bases. The CDR3 totals 17 residues. V dropped 6 bases and J dropped 3; count of bases not matched to a gene: 11. Germline CDR1 is MDHEN and CDR2 is SYDVKM. CDR3 amino acids: CASSPLSSGRVYNEQFF. CDR3 in DNA: TGTGCCAGCAGCCCTCTCTCTAGCGGGAGAGTCTACAATGAGCAGTTCTTC.

This clone was detected only a few times. For the CDR3, the DNA is TGTGCCAGCAGTTTCCGTAATGGCTACACCTTC. This encodes CASSFRNGYTF. This chain joins TRBV28 and TRBJ1-2; D remains unclear. Per germline, CDR1 MDHEN and CDR2 SYDVKM. The CDR3 sequence is 11 residues long. Deletions cut 3 bases from V and 6 bases from J, with 5 bases between.

The chain uses TRBV28 and TRBJ2-3, with unresolved D. Trimming pared 6 bases from V and 5 bases from J, leaving 15 bases between. Germline V gene sequence: CDR1 MDHEN, CDR2 SYDVKM. The CDR3 has 14 residues. The CDR3 nucleotides are TGTGCCAGCAGCCGGGCCAATGATGGAGATACGCAGTATTTT. Protein: CASSRANDGDTQYF.

The chain is built from TRBV7-8 and TRBJ2-7; TRBD1 aligns across 11 bases. Germline V lookup: CDR1 SGHVS, CDR2 FQNEAQ. With 5 bases clipped from V and 2 bases from J, the junction kept 2 bases outside the gene matches. The CDR3 sequence is 14 residues long. CDR3 residues: CASSGTGGTYEQYF. The CDR3 region has the DNA TGTGCCAGCAGCGGGACAGGGGGTACCTACGAGCAGTACTTC.

The genes are TRBV11-2 and TRBJ2-1, with D possibly TRBD2 on 6 matching bases. The V end lost 4 bases, the J end lost 9 bases, and 22 bases lay between the germline ends. CDR1 is SGHAT, CDR2 FQNNGV, per germline. The CDR3 covers 16 residues. The CDR3 spells CASSSPKAGPAGEQFF. The CDR3 region has the DNA TGTGCCAGCAGCTCCCCCAAAGCGGGCCCGGCGGGTGAGCAGTTCTTC.

The chain joins TRBV9 to TRBJ2-1, with D uncertain. The CDR3 has 14 amino acids. Trimming removed 0 bases from V and 8 bases from J, with 12 bases in between. Germline CDR1 SGDLS, CDR2 YYNGEE. CDR3 sequence reads: CASSVAGSVDEQFF. CDR3 coding DNA: TGTGCCAGCAGCGTAGCCGGGTCCGTGGATGAGCAGTTCTTC.

The chain uses TRBV2 and TRBJ2-1, with D perhaps matching TRBD2 (5 bases). V was pared by 2 bases and J by 14 bases, with 16 bases between. This CDR3 spans 13 amino acids. Germline V gene sequence: CDR1 SNHLY, CDR2 FYNNEI. CDR3: CASSETRSGGEFF. The CDR3 nucleotides are TGTGCCAGCAGTGAAACCCGAAGCGGTGGCGAGTTCTTC. Full variable domain (outside the CDR3, taken from reference TRBV2 and TRBJ2-1): EPEVTQTPSHQVTQMGQEVILRCVPISNHLYFYWYRQILGQKVEFLVSFYNNEISEKSEIFDDQFSVERPDGSNFTLKIRSTKLEDSAMYFCASSETRSGGEFFGPGTRLTVL.

The V gene is TRBV7-9, the J gene TRBJ2-7; 7 nucleotides align to TRBD1. Germline-derived CDR1 and CDR2 are SEHNR and FQNEAQ (reference sequence). The length of the CDR3 is 13 residues. V lost 4 bases to trimming and J lost 7 bases; unmatched junction nucleotides: 7. DNA for the CDR3: TGTGCCAGCAGCTGGGGGACAGCGAGTGAGCAGTACTTC. Translation gives CASSWGTASEQYF.

This rearrangement joins TRBV4-1 to TRBJ2-2; perhaps TRBD1 as D (5 bases). CDR1 is MGHRA, CDR2 YSYEKL, per germline. V lost 1 base and J 1 base, leaving 10 bases between the germline ends. This CDR3 has 16 amino acids. The CDR3 region has the DNA TGCGCCAGCAGCCAAGCGCCCAGGGAGAACACCGGGGAGCTGTTTTTT. The encoded protein is CASSQAPRENTGELFF.

The chain links TRBV6-5 to TRBJ2-1, with 9 nucleotides matching TRBD2. With 2 bases clipped from V and 7 bases from J, the junction kept 6 bases outside the gene matches. Germline CDR1 and CDR2: MNHEY and SVGAGI. The CDR3 runs to 15 residues. The chain's CDR3 is CASSYGTSKNNEQFF. CDR3 in DNA: TGTGCCAGCAGTTACGGGACTAGCAAGAATAATGAGCAGTTCTTC.

The chain couples TRBV5-6 to TRBJ2-4; D gene ambiguous. Germline V lookup: CDR1 SGHDT, CDR2 YYEEEE. V was cut by 0 bases and J by 6 bases, with 7 bases left in between. The CDR3 spans 13 residues. CDR3 protein: CASSLGIGNIQYF. In nucleotides, the CDR3 is TGTGCCAGCAGCTTGGGGATAGGAAACATTCAGTACTTC.

DNA of the CDR3: TGTGCCAGCAGCGCCTCTAATGAAAAACTGTTTTTT. It is translated as CASSASNEKLFF. The rearrangement joins TRBV7-9 to TRBJ1-4; D is unresolved. Germline lookup yields CDR1 SEHNR and CDR2 FQNEAQ (reference sequence). This CDR3 is built from 12 residues. The V gene lost 5 bases and the J gene lost 3 bases, with 4 bases spanning the gap.

This clone was found a few times. The chain employs TRBV7-9 and TRBJ2-2; 8 bases align to TRBD2. CDR1 SEHNR and CDR2 FQNEAQ come from the germline V gene (reference sequence). The CDR3 has 15 residues. V lost 5 bases to trimming and J lost 5 bases; unmatched junction nucleotides: 7. The CDR3 here is CASSGQRESTGELFF. CDR3 in DNA: TGTGCCAGCAGCGGGCAGCGGGAGTCTACCGGGGAGCTGTTTTTT.

In DNA form, the CDR3 reads TGTGCCAGCAGTTGGGCCAGTAGCACAGATACGCAGTATTTT. Translating gives CASSWASSTDTQYF. The chain links TRBV27 to TRBJ2-3; no reliable D call. Germline V gene sequence: CDR1 MNHEY, CDR2 SMNVEV (reference sequence). The V end was cut by 4 bases, the J end by 0 bases, with 8 bases between. The CDR3 contains 14 residues.

The chain recombines TRBV6-5 with TRBJ1-2, with 9 bases matching TRBD1. Germline V CDR1 and CDR2: MNHEY, SVGAGI. The CDR3 runs to 16 residues. V gave up 0 bases and J gave up 3 bases; unmatched junction bases: 5. CDR3 region: CASSYSGTGKYYGYTF. DNA of the CDR3: TGTGCCAGCAGTTACTCCGGGACAGGGAAGTACTATGGCTACACCTTC.

The CDR3 sequence is CANTRVVGYTF. In nucleotides, the CDR3 is TGTGCCAACACCCGGGTGGTCGGCTACACCTTC. The chain combines TRBV28 with TRBJ1-2; D gene uncertain. V shed 10 bases and J shed 8 bases, with 14 bases lying between them. The CDR3 spans 11 residues. In germline, CDR1 is MDHEN, CDR2 SYDVKM.

This chain uses TRBV29-1 with TRBJ1-2, with D uncertain. CDR3 length: 10 amino acids. Germline V gene data show CDR1 as SQVTM and CDR2 as ANQGSEA. V gave up 6 bases and J gave up 3 bases, with 5 bases separating them. The DNA of the CDR3 is TGCAGCGTCGAGGACTATGGCTACACCTTC. This gives the protein CSVEDYGYTF. Combining the CDR3 with reference TRBV29-1 and TRBJ1-2 gives the whole variable domain SAVISQKPSRDICQRGTSLTIQCQVDSQVTMMFWYRQQPGQSLTLIATANQGSEATYESGFVIDKFPISRPNLTFSTLTVSNMSPEDSSIYLCSVEDYGYTFGSGTRLTVV.

V is TRBV6-5 and J is TRBJ2-3, with D perhaps TRBD2 (6 bases). Trimming removed 4 bases at V and 5 bases at J, with 13 bases between. This CDR3 is 14 amino acids long. From germline, CDR1 is MNHEY and CDR2 SVGAGI. Written as DNA, the CDR3 is TGTGCCAGCAGTTGGGCGGGACGGATAGATACGCAGTATTTT. Residues: CASSWAGRIDTQYF.